The clone carrying this TCR beta chain was picked up many times. Its antigen remains unidentified. The sample comes from a study of T cells after yellow fever vaccination. Notes on the study in general: Weaker overall was a secondary response that nonetheless peaked faster, on day 5 versus 15. FACS-sorted repertoires might harbor abundant contaminating clonotypes from the bulk population. It was a small share of clonotypes that appeared in both CD4 and CD8 compartments.

CDR1 is SEHNR, CDR2 FQNEAQ, per germline (reference sequence). This CDR3 region has 17 residues. V lost 5 bases, J lost 1 base, and 18 bases lay in between. Production of TCR cDNA was by 5'RACE template switching, which also added a universal primer site and UMIs. TCRdb reprocessed the 5' RACE reads via MiXCR and lists one record per CDR3 protein. Of about 340,000 distinct CDR3 sequences listed, around 12% are singletons. This TCR derives from a man between 18 and 35 years old who received the YFV17D yellow fever vaccine. Material: CD4+ T cells sorted from PBMCs, obtained 15 days after the yellow fever booster vaccination. V usage is TRBV7-9 and J usage is TRBJ2-1; possible D gene TRBD2, 5 bases. The CDR3: CASSPPPRAVSYNEQFF. The DNA of the CDR3 is TGTGCCAGCAGCCCCCCTCCGAGGGCGGTTTCCTACAATGAGCAGTTCTTC.